The 19 T cell receptor beta chains given below trace back to one sample, sequenced in a study of blood T cell repertoires in COVID-19. Clones were read by immunoSEQ multiplex PCR, and TCRdb kept only the in-frame ones, dropping some. The table has around 230,000 clones, about nine tenths seen once. The sample comprised PBMCs or T cells enriched from blood (not recorded which). Receptors were obtained from a woman between 35 and 50 years old with acute COVID-19.

The chain employs TRBV27 and TRBJ1-6; 8 bases are a match to TRBD1. CDR1 is MNHEY and CDR2 is SMNVEV in the germline V gene (reference sequence). J gave up 9 bases and V 2 bases, and 6 bases lay outside the gene matches. The CDR3 is made up of 15 amino acids. CDR3 DNA: TGTGCCAGCAGTTTAGGCAGGGGGCAAGGTTCACCCCTCCACTTT. Translating it yields CASSLGRGQGSPLHF.

This rearrangement joins TRBV7-8 to TRBJ1-1, with 7 bases matching TRBD1. Losses at the gene ends were 3 bases for V and 9 bases for J; bases not matched to a gene: 16. The CDR3 sequence is 16 residues long. Germline V CDR1 and CDR2: SGHVS, FQNEAQ. CDR3 in DNA: TGTGCCAGCAGCTTGGAGTACAGGGGCCATACTCAGAAAGCTTTCTTT. Its translation: CASSLEYRGHTQKAFF.

The chain links TRBV6-4 to TRBJ2-1; TRBD1 aligns across 8 bases. CDR3 length equals 13 residues. With 6 bases clipped from V and 8 bases from J, the junction kept 6 bases outside the gene matches. In germline, CDR1 is MRHNA, CDR2 SNTAGT. CDR3 DNA sequence: TGTGCCAGCAGCCGGACAGGGAGCGATGAGCAGTTCTTC. Its protein product is CASSRTGSDEQFF.

The rearrangement uses TRBV15 and TRBJ2-3, with TRBD2 matching over 8 bases. Losses at the gene ends were 0 bases for V and 4 bases for J; bases not matched to a gene: 3. Germline loops: CDR1 LNHNV, CDR2 YYDKDF (reference sequence). There are 15 residues in the CDR3. CDR3 loop: CATSRESGGADTQYF. Here the CDR3 DNA reads TGTGCCACCAGCAGAGAAAGCGGGGGCGCAGATACGCAGTATTTT.

The gene calls are TRBV5-4 and TRBJ2-3; D might be TRBD1 (6 bases). The CDR3 spans 14 residues. Trimming left V 0 bases short and J 4 bases short, with 9 bases between. The germline CDR1 and CDR2 sequences are SGHNT and YYREEE (reference sequence). CDR3 region: CASSLVTGSDTQYF. CDR3 in DNA: TGTGCCAGCAGCTTGGTGACAGGATCAGATACGCAGTATTTT.

The chain has TRBV5-1 and TRBJ2-7, with a weak D call TRBD2 (6 bases). Germline loops: CDR1 SGHRS, CDR2 YFSETQ. The CDR3 runs to 14 residues. The germline V and J ends were trimmed by 5 bases and 6 bases, with 18 bases remaining between them. The CDR3 DNA sequence: TGCGCCAGCAGTTATACTAGCTATCTCGGCGAGCAGTACGTC. As protein: CASSYTSYLGEQYV.

V usage is TRBV12-3 or TRBV12-4 and J usage is TRBJ1-2, with TRBD1 matching 9 bases. V was pared by 5 bases and J by 6 bases, with 4 bases of the junction left unmatched. The CDR3 length is 13 residues. The chain's CDR3 is CASSPGQGNGYTF. CDR3 in DNA: TGTGCCAGCAGTCCCGGACAGGGGAATGGCTACACCTTC.

CDR3 loop: CASTAGQGPVEQYF. The CDR3 DNA reads TGTGCCAGCACAGCCGGACAGGGGCCCGTCGAGCAGTACTTC. The J gene is TRBJ2-7, the V gene TRBV19; 9 nucleotides match TRBD1. Trimming at V came to 9 bases and at J to 6 bases, leaving 12 bases not matched to a gene. This CDR3 has 14 residues. The germline V gene encodes CDR1 LNHDA and CDR2 SQIVND (reference sequence).

This chain uses TRBV7-9 with TRBJ1-2; no firm D call. Germline CDR1 is SEHNR and CDR2 is FQNEAQ (reference sequence). The CDR3 length is 13 residues. Trimming took off 5 bases at V and 4 bases at J, with 11 bases between the two ends. The CDR3 DNA reads as TGTGCCAGCAGCCGACGGGAGAGCTATGGCTACACCTTC. Translation gives CASSRRESYGYTF.

This chain uses TRBV9 with TRBJ2-2; 7 bases are a match to TRBD2. Per germline, CDR1 SGDLS and CDR2 YYNGEE. The CDR3 has 14 residues. With V trimmed by 3 bases and J by 3 bases, 2 bases remained unmatched. The CDR3 spells CASSALADTGELFF. In DNA form, the CDR3 reads TGTGCCAGCAGCGCCCTAGCGGACACCGGGGAGCTGTTTTTT.

This clone was seen only once. The rearrangement joins TRBV15 to TRBJ1-5; D perhaps matches TRBD1 (6 bases). Per the germline V gene, CDR1 is LNHNV and CDR2 is YYDKDF (reference sequence). V lost 5 bases and J 4 bases, leaving 9 bases between the germline ends. The CDR3 is 13 residues long. As DNA, the CDR3 is TGTGCCACCAGCCAAACAGGGAATCAGCCCCAGCATTTT. Encoded protein: CATSQTGNQPQHF.

V and J are TRBV11-2 and TRBJ2-1, with 8 bases aligning to TRBD2. This CDR3 has 15 residues. With V trimmed by 1 base and J by 3 bases, 2 bases remained unmatched. CDR1 and CDR2 (germline): SGHAT, FQNNGV. CDR3 coding DNA: TGTGCCAGCAGCTTAGGCGGGGGGCTCTACAATGAGCAGTTCTTC. Translation: CASSLGGGLYNEQFF.

The chain recombines TRBV9 with TRBJ2-7, with 8 bases aligning to TRBD2. The V and J ends lost 5 bases and 2 bases, in that order; junction bases with no gene match: 3. The CDR3 is 13 amino acids. The V gene's germline CDR1 is SGDLS and CDR2 YYNGEE. CDR3 sequence (DNA): TGTGCCAGCAGGCAGCGGGGGACCTACGAGCAGTACTTC. This gives the protein CASRQRGTYEQYF.

The chain combines TRBV5-1 with TRBJ2-2; D is unresolved. The V gene lost 0 bases and the J gene lost 2 bases, with 5 bases spanning the gap. CDR3 length equals 14 residues. Germline V CDR1 and CDR2: SGHRS, YFSETQ. The CDR3 loop is CASSLDSNTGELFF. CDR3 DNA: TGCGCCAGCAGCTTGGACAGCAACACCGGGGAGCTGTTTTTT.

The rearrangement uses TRBV3-1 (or the pseudogene TRBV3-2) and TRBJ1-2; D might be TRBD1 (5 bases). V lost 1 base and J lost 5, with 11 bases in between. The germline V gene has CDR1 LGHDT and CDR2 YNNKEL (reference sequence). CDR3 length equals 14 residues. The CDR3 reads CASSQGKGAYGYTF. In nucleotides, the CDR3 is TGTGCCAGCAGCCAAGGTAAAGGGGCATATGGCTACACCTTC.

There are a few counts of this clone. The rearrangement joins TRBV11-2 to TRBJ2-6, with D tentatively TRBD2 (5 bases). The germline gives CDR1 SGHAT, CDR2 FQNNGV. The ends were cut back, 5 bases at V and 0 bases at J, with 8 bases in the middle. The CDR3 is made up of 15 amino acids. The CDR3 DNA is TGTGCCAGCAGCGTCGAGGGCTCTGGGGCCAACGTCCTGACTTTC. Amino acid sequence: CASSVEGSGANVLTF.

This clone was detected only once. V gene TRBV5-1 combines with J gene TRBJ2-1, with TRBD1 matching over 8 bases. Per germline, CDR1 SGHRS and CDR2 YFSETQ. This CDR3 spans 16 amino acids. With 0 bases clipped from V and 4 bases from J, the junction kept 6 bases outside the gene matches. CDR3 residues: CASSLDGQGPYNEQFF. The CDR3 DNA reads as TGCGCCAGCAGCTTGGACGGACAGGGCCCATACAATGAGCAGTTCTTC. Full variable domain (remainder filled in from reference TRBV5-1 and TRBJ2-1): KAGVTQTPRYLIKTRGQQVTLSCSPISGHRSVSWYQQTPGQGLQFLFEYFSETQRNKGNFPGRFSGRQFSNSRSEMNVSTLELGDSALYLCASSLDGQGPYNEQFFGPGTRLTVL.

The count of this clone is one. This chain connects TRBV19 to TRBJ1-1; 9 bases are shared with TRBD1. V was clipped by 5 bases and J by 1 base; unmatched bases: 11. Germline loops: CDR1 LNHDA, CDR2 SQIVND (reference sequence). This CDR3 has 17 amino acids. The CDR3 region is CASSPGQGSPQNTEAFF. CDR3 DNA sequence: TGTGCCAGTAGTCCCGGACAGGGGAGTCCTCAGAACACTGAAGCTTTCTTT.

The V gene is TRBV7-2, the J gene TRBJ1-5, with 8 bases matching TRBD1. This CDR3 is built from 16 residues. With V trimmed by 3 bases and J by 7 bases, 11 bases remained unmatched. Germline CDR1 SGHTA, CDR2 FQGNSA. Written as DNA, the CDR3 is TGTGCCAGCAGCTTTCTGGCAGGGGGCTCCAAACAGCCCCAGCATTTT. Translating gives CASSFLAGGSKQPQHF.